The table lists the clone carrying this T cell receptor beta chain with many counts. What it binds is not known. The sequenced fragment ends 3 residues before the CDR3 boundary, so the rest is inferred from the germline J gene. The entry originates in a study of T cell clonality in common variable immunodeficiency. The assay was immunoSEQ multiplex PCR, and TCRdb's table has in-frame clones only and misses some. Listed here are approximately 81,000 clones without any singletons, the top ten holding approximately 0.84%. Whole-study results and caveats: Fewer TCRbeta clones were shared among CVID subjects than controls. Links between repertoire features and CVID complications were heterogeneity-limited. TCRbeta clonality was increased in CVID versus healthy controls.

The CDR3 runs 15 residues. The V gene's germline CDR1 is LNHDA and CDR2 SQIVND (reference sequence). The V gene end was trimmed by 9 bases and the J gene end by 4 bases; junction bases not matched to a gene: 14. The source is a person aged 18 to 75 in good health. The material sequenced was peripheral blood mononuclear cells. The V gene is TRBV19, the J gene TRBJ2-5; 7 bases fit TRBD1. The DNA read from the CDR3 is TGTGCCAGCTCACCGGGACAGCTCTTCGGAGAGACC. It yields the protein CASSPGQLFGET. The full CDR3 is CASSPGQLFGETQYF.